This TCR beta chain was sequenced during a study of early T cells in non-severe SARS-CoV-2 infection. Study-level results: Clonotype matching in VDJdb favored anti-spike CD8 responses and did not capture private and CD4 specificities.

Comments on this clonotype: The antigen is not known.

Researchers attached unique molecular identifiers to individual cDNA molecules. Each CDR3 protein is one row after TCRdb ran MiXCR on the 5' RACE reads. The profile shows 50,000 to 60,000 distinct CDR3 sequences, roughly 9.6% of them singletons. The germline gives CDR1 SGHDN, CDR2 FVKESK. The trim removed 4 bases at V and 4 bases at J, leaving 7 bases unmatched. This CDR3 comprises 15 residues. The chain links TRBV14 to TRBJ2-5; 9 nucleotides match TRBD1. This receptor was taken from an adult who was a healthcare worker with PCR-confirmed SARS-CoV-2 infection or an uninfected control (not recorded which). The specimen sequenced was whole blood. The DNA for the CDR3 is TGTGCCAGCAGCCTTTCCACAGGGGGCGGAGAGACCCAGTACTTC. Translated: CASSLSTGGGETQYF.